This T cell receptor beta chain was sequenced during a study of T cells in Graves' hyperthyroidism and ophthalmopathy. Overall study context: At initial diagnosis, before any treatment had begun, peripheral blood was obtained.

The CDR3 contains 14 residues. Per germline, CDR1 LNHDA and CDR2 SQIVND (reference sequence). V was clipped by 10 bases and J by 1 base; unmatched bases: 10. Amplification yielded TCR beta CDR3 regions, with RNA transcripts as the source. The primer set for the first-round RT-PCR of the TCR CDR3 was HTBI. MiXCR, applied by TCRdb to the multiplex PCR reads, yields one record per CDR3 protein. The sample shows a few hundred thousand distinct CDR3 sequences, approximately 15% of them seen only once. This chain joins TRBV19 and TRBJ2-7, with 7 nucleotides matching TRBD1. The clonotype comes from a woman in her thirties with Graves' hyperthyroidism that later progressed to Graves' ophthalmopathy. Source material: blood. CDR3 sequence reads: CATRDSPGSYEQYF. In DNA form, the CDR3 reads TGTGCCACCAGGGACAGCCCGGGATCCTACGAGCAGTACTTC. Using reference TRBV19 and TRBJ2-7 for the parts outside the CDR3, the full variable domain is DGGITQSPKYLFRKEGQNVTLSCEQNLNHDAMYWYRQDPGQGLRLIYYSQIVNDFQKGDIAEGYSVSREKKESFPLTVTSAQKNPTAFYLCATRDSPGSYEQYFGPGTRLTVT.